A single sample is the source of the 7 T cell receptor beta chains below, sequenced in a study of cytomegalovirus exposure and HLA in healthy donors. The PCR ran on 60 Vbeta and 13 Jbeta primers. This table comes from immunoSEQ multiplex PCR, and its TCRdb copy is limited to in-frame clones, with some not included. The sample yields roughly 90,000 clones, approximately 74% seen once. Sequencing was carried out using PBMCs. All receptors come from a man aged 30-40 years in good health and CMV-seropositive.

The chain uses TRBV4-2 and TRBJ1-4; 7 nucleotides match TRBD1. CDR1 LGHNA and CDR2 YNFKEQ come from the germline V gene. V shed 8 bases and J 0 bases; nucleotides not matched to a gene: 12. This CDR3 is built from 17 residues. CDR3 in DNA: TGTGCCAGCGCAAAGGGGGCAGGAGGGGCAACTAATGAAAAACTGTTTTTT. It specifies CASAKGAGGATNEKLFF.

The rearrangement joins TRBV7-9 to TRBJ1-1, with D possibly matching TRBD1 (6 bases). Trimming cost V 0 bases and J 3 bases, with 17 bases left between them. Germline V CDR1 and CDR2: SEHNR, FQNEAQ (reference sequence). The CDR3 sequence is 17 residues long. The CDR3 protein is CASSLAQGTASDTEAFF. The CDR3, as DNA: TGTGCCAGCAGCTTAGCGCAGGGGACGGCCTCAGACACTGAAGCTTTCTTT.

V and J are TRBV10-1 and TRBJ2-1, with TRBD2 identical over 10 bases. The germline V gene has CDR1 WNHNN and CDR2 SYGVQD (reference sequence). The CDR3 runs to 15 residues. V lost 2 bases to trimming and J lost 8 bases; unmatched junction nucleotides: 6. The CDR3 nucleotides read TGCGCCAGCAGTGAGGGAAGCGGGGGGGCGGATGAGCAGTTCTTC. This codes for CASSEGSGGADEQFF.

In its sample, this clone was seen once. The V gene is TRBV4-1, the J gene TRBJ2-7; 7 nucleotides agree with TRBD2. Germline-derived CDR1 and CDR2 are MGHRA and YSYEKL. With 2 bases clipped from V and 1 base from J, the junction kept 5 bases outside the gene matches. The CDR3 has 15 residues. The CDR3 is CASSQFPSGSYEQYF. CDR3 nucleotides: TGCGCCAGCAGCCAATTCCCTAGCGGTTCCTACGAGCAGTACTTC.

The chain combines TRBV19 with TRBJ2-7, with 10 positions matching TRBD1. This CDR3 region has 15 residues. CDR1 is LNHDA and CDR2 is SQIVND in the germline V gene (reference sequence). With 5 bases clipped from V and 0 bases from J, the junction kept 4 bases outside the gene matches. CDR3 DNA: TGTGCCAGTAGTGCGGGACAGGGGAGCTCCTACGAGCAGTACTTC. It is translated as CASSAGQGSSYEQYF.

The chain uses TRBV2 and TRBJ1-5, with 10 positions matching TRBD1. Germline trimming cut 6 bases from V and 2 bases from J; bases unmatched to any gene: 4. The CDR3 totals 15 residues. CDR1 and CDR2 (germline): SNHLY, FYNNEI. The CDR3 bases are TGTGCCAGCAGACCCGGGACAGGGGGCAATCAGCCCCAGCATTTT. Protein: CASRPGTGGNQPQHF.

The V and J genes are TRBV30 and TRBJ2-2; a weak D match, TRBD2 (5 bases). In germline, CDR1 is GTSNPN, CDR2 SVGIG (reference sequence). The length of the CDR3 is 14 residues. Trimming left V 4 bases short and J 0 bases short, with 9 bases between. The CDR3 reads CAWKRMANTGELFF. The CDR3 nucleotides are TGTGCCTGGAAGCGGATGGCGAACACCGGGGAGCTGTTTTTT.